The 5 T cell receptor beta chains below come from one sample, sequenced in a study of blood T cell repertoires in COVID-19. Measured with immunoSEQ multiplex PCR; TCRdb has only the in-frame clones, and not every one. The sample includes 130,000 or so clones, about 83% of them seen just once. The specimen sequenced was peripheral blood. The receptors originated from a human donor in a cohort sampled during active COVID-19.

Of note for this clone: The same CDR3 is also encoded by other DNA sequences in this sample. The chain couples TRBV14 to TRBJ2-7; the match to TRBD1 covers 7 bases. The CDR3 runs 13 residues. Germline CDR1 is SGHDN and CDR2 is FVKESK. With V trimmed by 4 bases and J by 4 bases, 4 bases remained unmatched. The CDR3 is CASSRDRAYEQYF. CDR3 in DNA: TGTGCCAGCAGCCGCGACAGGGCGTACGAGCAGTACTTC.

The V gene is TRBV5-4, the J gene TRBJ2-2; 12 bases fit TRBD1. Germline V gene lookup returns CDR1 SGHNT and CDR2 YYREEE (reference sequence). V was pared by 4 bases and J by 4 bases, with 5 bases of the junction left unmatched. The CDR3 is made up of 16 amino acids. This chain's CDR3 is CASSAPGQGATGELFF. The CDR3 coding sequence is TGTGCCAGCAGCGCGCCGGGACAGGGGGCCACCGGGGAGCTGTTTTTT.

This CDR3 is CASSEADSQSGYTF. The CDR3 region has the DNA TGTGCCAGCAGTGAAGCGGACAGCCAGAGCGGCTACACCTTC. The V call is TRBV6-1, the J call TRBJ1-2, with D perhaps matching TRBD1 (6 bases). Germline CDR1 MNHNS, CDR2 SASEGT. Trimming took off 0 bases at V and 8 bases at J, with 13 bases between the two ends. The CDR3 sequence is 14 residues long.

The V and J genes are TRBV5-6 and TRBJ2-3; the D gene is possibly TRBD1 (6 bases). Germline-derived CDR1 and CDR2 are SGHDT and YYEEEE. V gave up 2 bases and J gave up 4 bases, with 8 bases separating them. The CDR3 sequence is 13 residues long. Written as DNA, the CDR3 is TGTGCCAGCAGCTTCGCAGGGGCAGATACGCAGTATTTT. Translating it yields CASSFAGADTQYF.

The chain joins TRBV5-1 to TRBJ1-6; tentative D call: TRBD1 (6 bases). Between the trimmed V and J ends, which lost 0 bases and 6 bases, there was a span of 10 bases. Germline V gives CDR1 SGHRS, CDR2 YFSETQ. This CDR3 contains 15 residues. CDR3 bases: TGCGCCAGCAGCTTGGCTTCAGGGGTTAATTCACCCCTCCACTTT. It is translated as CASSLASGVNSPLHF.